The 9 T cell receptor beta chains below come from one sample, sequenced in a study of blood T cell repertoires in COVID-19. TCRdb keeps only in-frame clones here, not all; method: immunoSEQ multiplex PCR. The sample consists of nearly 200,000 clones, around 92% of them appearing once. What was sequenced was PBMCs or T cells enriched from blood (not recorded which). The receptor set was obtained from a woman aged 18-29 years who had recovered from COVID-19.

The count of this clone is one. The gene calls are TRBV27 and TRBJ1-6, with D possibly TRBD1 on 5 matching bases. Germline-derived CDR1 and CDR2 are MNHEY and SMNVEV (reference sequence). The CDR3 extends over 15 amino acids. V lost 2 bases and J 8 bases, leaving 13 bases between the germline ends. CDR3 in amino acids: CASSLLWGVDSPLHF. The CDR3 DNA is TGTGCCAGCAGTTTACTATGGGGGGTAGATTCACCCCTCCACTTT.

This chain joins TRBV5-4 and TRBJ2-1; 10 bases line up with TRBD2. Trimming removed 0 bases from V and 7 bases from J; junction bases left unmatched: 7. The CDR3 length is 16 residues. Germline-derived CDR1 and CDR2 are SGHNT and YYREEE (reference sequence). Here the CDR3 DNA reads TGTGCCAGCAGCTTGGAACTAGCGGGGACTGGGAATGAGCAGTTCTTC. Residues: CASSLELAGTGNEQFF.

This chain connects TRBV10-3 to TRBJ1-4; D unclear. Trimming pared 2 bases from V and 8 bases from J, leaving 12 bases between. The germline V gene encodes CDR1 ENHRY and CDR2 SYGVKD. The CDR3 runs to 14 residues. The CDR3 bases are TGTGCCATCAGTGAGCGGACGGGGAAGGAAAAACTGTTTTTT. It encodes CAISERTGKEKLFF.

J is TRBJ1-2 and V is TRBV5-6; D may be TRBD1 (5 bases). Between the trimmed V and J ends, which lost 0 bases and 0 bases, there was a span of 6 bases. CDR3 length: 14 amino acids. CDR1 is SGHDT, CDR2 YYEEEE, per germline. This chain's CDR3 is CASSLGGANYGYTF. In DNA form, the CDR3 reads TGTGCCAGCAGCTTGGGGGGCGCTAACTATGGCTACACCTTC.

The chain joins TRBV28 to TRBJ2-3; TRBD1 might be the D (6 bases). The CDR3 contains 16 residues. The germline V gene encodes CDR1 MDHEN and CDR2 SYDVKM. V lost 5 bases to trimming and J lost 7 bases, with 22 bases between them. CDR3 DNA: TGTGCCAGCAGTACCCCGCCCCGGGACCAGGGGAATACGCAGTATTTT. It codes for CASSTPPRDQGNTQYF.

This clone was counted between two and nine times. The V and J genes are TRBV1 and TRBJ1-5; the D call in the table, TRBD1, was not verified against the DNA. TRBV1 is tagged as a pseudogene. The length of the CDR3 is 16 residues. The CDR3 coding sequence is TGCACCAGCAGCCCGTGGGGGCTCAGGGGAAATCAGCCCCAGCATTTT. It codes for CTSSPWGLRGNQPQHF.

The chain is built from TRBV4-1 and TRBJ2-3, with TRBD2 as a possible D gene (6 bases). From germline, CDR1 is MGHRA and CDR2 YSYEKL. V was shortened by 2 bases and J by 6 bases, with 21 bases between the two germline ends. There are 17 residues in the CDR3. CDR3 DNA: TGCGCCAGCAGCCAACGTACGGGGGTGGCTCCACCGGATACGCAGTATTTT. Protein product: CASSQRTGVAPPDTQYF.

Notes on this clone: Other DNA variants within this sample encode the same CDR3. The rearrangement uses TRBV18 and TRBJ1-2, with 8 nucleotides matching TRBD1. The CDR3 runs 13 residues. Germline V gives CDR1 KGHSH, CDR2 LQKENI. J gave up 8 bases and V 6 bases, and 8 bases lay outside the gene matches. The CDR3 nucleotides read TGTGCCAGCTCGCCGGACAGGGACGGAGGCTACACCTTC. Protein: CASSPDRDGGYTF.

V gene TRBV5-4 combines with J gene TRBJ1-5; 7 bases align to TRBD1. The J segment lost 5 bases and the V segment lost 0 bases, leaving 2 bases of the junction unmatched. The CDR3 contains 14 residues. Germline V CDR1 and CDR2: SGHNT, YYREEE (reference sequence). In DNA form, the CDR3 reads TGTGCCAGCAGCTTGGGACAGGGAGATCAGCCCCAGCATTTT. Translating gives CASSLGQGDQPQHF.